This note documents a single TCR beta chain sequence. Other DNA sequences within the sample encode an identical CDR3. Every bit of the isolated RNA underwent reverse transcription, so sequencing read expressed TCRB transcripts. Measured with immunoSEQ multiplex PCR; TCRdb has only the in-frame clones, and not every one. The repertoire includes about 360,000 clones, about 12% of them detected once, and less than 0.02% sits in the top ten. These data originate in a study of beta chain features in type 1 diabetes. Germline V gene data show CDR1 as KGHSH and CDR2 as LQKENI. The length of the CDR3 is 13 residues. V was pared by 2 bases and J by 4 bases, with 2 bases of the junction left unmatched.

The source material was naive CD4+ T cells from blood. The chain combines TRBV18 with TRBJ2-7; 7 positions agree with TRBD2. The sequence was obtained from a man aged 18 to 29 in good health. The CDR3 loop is CASSPSGGYEQYF. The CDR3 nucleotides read TGTGCCAGCTCACCATCGGGGGGATACGAGCAGTACTTC.